This TCR beta chain stems from a study of human T cells and chemical hapten exposure. TCRdb processed the RACE reads anew with MiXCR; each CDR3 protein has one entry. This repertoire shows around 110,000 distinct CDR3 sequences, about 12% found once; its top ten account for 1.4%. The time point here: patch test 1, 2 weeks after DPC sensitization. The treatment here: therapeutic diphenylcyclopropenone sensitization with weekly scalp DPC. The V and J ends lost 1 base and 1 base, in that order; junction bases with no gene match: 2. CDR1 and CDR2 from the germline V gene are KGHDR and SFDVKD. The CDR3 extends over 16 amino acids.

This TCR derives from a woman aged 45-65 years with alopecia areata. Some clones in this sample may be carry-over from other donors' samples. This chain connects TRBV24-1 to TRBJ2-2, with 7 bases matching TRBD2. The sequenced sample was whole blood, obtained in connection with sensitization to the hapten diphenylcyclopropenone (DPC). DNA of the CDR3: TGTGCCACCAGTGATTTACCTAGCGGGAACACCGGGGAGCTGTTTTTT. Translation: CATSDLPSGNTGELFF.